This TCR beta chain stems from a study of radiotherapy plus CTLA-4 blockade in lung cancer. V was trimmed by 0 bases and J by 0 bases, leaving 14 bases between them. Germline loops: CDR1 LNHNV, CDR2 YYDKDF (reference sequence). This CDR3 contains 17 residues. Data came from immunoSEQ multiplex PCR; TCRdb stores just in-frame clones and leaves some out. Counted here are fewer than 150,000 clones, about four fifths occurring once; the ten biggest clones make up around 4.8%. The sequencing used peripheral blood, collected from a patient treated with radiotherapy plus ipilimumab. The clonotype originates from a human donor with non-small cell lung cancer who had a partial response to radiotherapy plus ipilimumab. The genes are TRBV15 and TRBJ1-1; D is ambiguous. CDR3 nucleotides: TGTGCCACCAGCAGAGATCTGGCTCCATCATTGAACACTGAAGCTTTCTTT. Protein: CATSRDLAPSLNTEAFF.